The present T cell receptor (beta chain) was sequenced within a study of shared clonotypes between healthy human individuals. Overall study results and limits: Sharing across a few donors was seen in 4% to 5.5% of naive CD4 clonotypes. In this cohort, only blood was sampled, and tissue repertoires likely differ.

About this clone: What it binds is not known.

Selected positively for CCR7 and CD45RO-negative, naive CD8 cells excluded terminally differentiated effector memory CD45RA+ cells. Among the donors, all were Caucasian adults who lived in Nashville, Tennessee. Evenly divided among several immunoSEQ plates was the genomic DNA of each subset. The table came from immunoSEQ multiplex PCR; TCRdb's copy has only in-frame clones and leaves some out. The sample carries around 1.9 million clones, around 95% recorded once. The sequenced sample consisted of naive CD8+ T cells from PBMCs. This TCR was sampled from a man between 18 and 35 years old in good health. Some clones in this sample may be carry-over from other donors' samples.

CDR3 sequence (DNA): TGTGCCAGCAGCGTAGCACCCCGACAGGGGCCTAATTCATACAATGAGCAGTTCTTC. Translated, it gives CASSVAPRQGPNSYNEQFF. The gene calls are TRBV9 and TRBJ2-1; 8 nucleotides agree with TRBD1. Germline CDR1 is SGDLS and CDR2 is YYNGEE. The CDR3 totals 19 residues. J gave up 4 bases and V 0 bases, and 15 bases lay outside the gene matches. The full variable domain, its missing parts supplied by reference TRBV9 and TRBJ2-1, is DSGVTQTPKHLITATGQRVTLRCSPRSGDLSVYWYQQSLDQGLQFLIQYYNGEERAKGNILERFSAQQFPDLHSELNLSSLELGDSALYFCASSVAPRQGPNSYNEQFFGPGTRLTVL.